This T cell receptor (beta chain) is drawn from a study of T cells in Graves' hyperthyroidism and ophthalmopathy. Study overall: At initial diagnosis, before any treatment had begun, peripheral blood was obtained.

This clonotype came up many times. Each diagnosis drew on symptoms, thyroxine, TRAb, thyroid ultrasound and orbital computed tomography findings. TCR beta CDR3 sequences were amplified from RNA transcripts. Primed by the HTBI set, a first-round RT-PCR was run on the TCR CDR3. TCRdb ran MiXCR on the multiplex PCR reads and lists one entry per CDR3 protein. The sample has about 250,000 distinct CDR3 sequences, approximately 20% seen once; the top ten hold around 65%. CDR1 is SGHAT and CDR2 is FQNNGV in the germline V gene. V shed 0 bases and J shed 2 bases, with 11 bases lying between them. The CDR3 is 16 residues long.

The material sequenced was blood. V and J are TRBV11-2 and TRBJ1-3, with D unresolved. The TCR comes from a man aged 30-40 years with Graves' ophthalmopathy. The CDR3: CASSLEARRTGNTIYF. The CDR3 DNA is TGTGCCAGCAGCTTAGAAGCGCGACGGACTGGAAACACCATATATTTT.